Listed below are T cell receptor beta chains from one sample, sequenced in a study of early T cells in non-severe SARS-CoV-2 infection. One entry per CDR3 protein results from TCRdb running MiXCR on the 5' RACE reads. This table has around 99,000 distinct CDR3 sequences, roughly 15% appearing once. Specimen: whole blood, collected at baseline. The source of these receptors is an adult who was a healthcare worker with PCR-confirmed SARS-CoV-2 infection or an uninfected control (not recorded which). The CDR3 runs from the conserved cysteine through the conserved F or W. D genes are given only for firm matches. Size values are once, few and many counts, or a class for expanded clones, and some rows have none.

clone_size: few
j_call: TRBJ2-7
d_call: TRBD2
v_call: TRBV11-2
cdr3_aa: CASRQTSGKSYEQYF
cdr3_nt: TGTGCCAGCAGGCAGACTAGCGGGAAGTCCTACGAGCAGTACTTC

clone_size: .
j_call: TRBJ1-4
d_call: .
v_call: TRBV3-1
cdr3_aa: CASSQGATNEKLFF
cdr3_nt: TGTGCCAGCAGCCAAGGGGCCACTAATGAAAAACTGTTTTTT

clone_size: .
j_call: TRBJ2-7
d_call: TRBD1
v_call: TRBV20-1
cdr3_aa: CSAVLTGGGEQYF
cdr3_nt: TGCAGTGCTGTCCTGACAGGGGGCGGCGAGCAGTACTTC

clone_size: few
j_call: TRBJ2-5
d_call: .
v_call: TRBV7-2
cdr3_aa: CASRRQETQYF
cdr3_nt: TGTGCCAGCAGACGACAAGAGACCCAGTACTTC

clone_size: .
j_call: TRBJ2-3
d_call: .
v_call: TRBV5-1
cdr3_aa: CASSSPSGTDTQYF
cdr3_nt: TGCGCCAGCAGCTCCCCTTCAGGCACAGATACGCAGTATTTT

clone_size: .
j_call: TRBJ2-7
d_call: TRBD2
v_call: TRBV19
cdr3_aa: CASSGGAGVYEQYF
cdr3_nt: TGTGCCAGTAGCGGCGGAGCGGGGGTCTACGAGCAGTACTTC

clone_size: .
j_call: TRBJ2-1
d_call: .
v_call: TRBV27
cdr3_aa: CASSLNRGNEQFF
cdr3_nt: TGTGCCAGCAGTTTGAATCGGGGAAATGAGCAGTTCTTC

clone_size: many
j_call: TRBJ2-1
d_call: .
v_call: TRBV28
cdr3_aa: CASTWPNEQFF
cdr3_nt: TGTGCCAGCACCTGGCCCAATGAGCAGTTCTTC

clone_size: .
j_call: TRBJ2-1
d_call: .
v_call: TRBV12-3/TRBV12-4
cdr3_aa: CASSLALHGLYNEQFF
cdr3_nt: TGTGCCAGCAGTCTCGCTCTCCACGGGCTCTACAATGAGCAGTTCTTC

clone_size: few
j_call: TRBJ1-1
d_call: .
v_call: TRBV7-9
cdr3_aa: CASSLQPNTEAFF
cdr3_nt: TGTGCCAGCAGCCTACAGCCGAACACTGAAGCTTTCTTT

clone_size: .
j_call: TRBJ2-1
d_call: .
v_call: TRBV2
cdr3_aa: CAPTPEWGNEQFF
cdr3_nt: TGTGCCCCCACCCCCGAGTGGGGCAATGAGCAGTTCTTC

clone_size: many
j_call: TRBJ2-7
d_call: .
v_call: TRBV12-3/TRBV12-4
cdr3_aa: CASSLSRRAHEQYF
cdr3_nt: TGTGCCAGCAGTTTGAGTCGGCGGGCCCACGAGCAGTACTTC

clone_size: many
j_call: TRBJ2-2
d_call: .
v_call: TRBV6-2/TRBV6-3
cdr3_aa: CASRPLSGELFF
cdr3_nt: TGTGCCAGCAGACCCCTTTCCGGGGAGCTGTTTTTT

clone_size: .
j_call: TRBJ2-7
d_call: .
v_call: TRBV20-1
cdr3_aa: CSARLRDNEQYF
cdr3_nt: TGCAGTGCACGCCTCCGGGACAACGAGCAGTACTTC

clone_size: .
j_call: TRBJ1-5
d_call: TRBD1
v_call: TRBV5-3
cdr3_aa: CARSLLVRWRQGRWIF
cdr3_nt: TGTGCCAGAAGCTTACTTGTAAGATGGCGACAGGGAAGATGGATTTTT

clone_size: .
j_call: TRBJ2-3
d_call: .
v_call: TRBV28
cdr3_aa: CASSPSGLFTDTQYF
cdr3_nt: TGTGCCAGCAGTCCCTCAGGACTCTTCACAGATACGCAGTATTTT

clone_size: many
j_call: TRBJ2-1
d_call: .
v_call: TRBV18
cdr3_aa: CASSIIGGTRHSLYNEQFF
cdr3_nt: TGTGCCAGCTCAATTATAGGCGGGACCCGCCACTCACTCTACAATGAGCAGTTCTTC

clone_size: .
j_call: TRBJ1-5
d_call: .
v_call: TRBV4-1
cdr3_aa: CASSPRRSQPQHF
cdr3_nt: TGCGCCAGCAGCCCGCGCCGAAGTCAGCCCCAGCATTTT

clone_size: few
j_call: TRBJ2-7
d_call: .
v_call: TRBV4-3
cdr3_aa: CASSQETPLGGYEQYF
cdr3_nt: TGCGCCAGCAGCCAAGAAACCCCCCTCGGAGGCTACGAGCAGTACTTC

clone_size: few
j_call: TRBJ2-7
d_call: .
v_call: TRBV20-1
cdr3_aa: CSARDWGENEQYF
cdr3_nt: TGCAGTGCTAGAGATTGGGGGGAGAACGAGCAGTACTTC

clone_size: few
j_call: TRBJ1-1
d_call: .
v_call: TRBV21-1
cdr3_aa: CASSQTGETAPTREEAFF
cdr3_nt: TGTGCCAGCAGCCAGACGGGGGAGACGGCCCCCACCCGAGAAGAAGCTTTCTTT

clone_size: few
j_call: TRBJ2-7
d_call: TRBD1
v_call: TRBV7-9
cdr3_aa: CASSSPPGQGSREQYF
cdr3_nt: TGTGCCAGCAGCTCACCGCCGGGACAGGGATCTAGAGAGCAGTACTTC

clone_size: .
j_call: TRBJ1-1
d_call: .
v_call: TRBV7-2
cdr3_aa: CAMRQVNTEAFF
cdr3_nt: TGTGCCATGAGGCAGGTGAACACTGAAGCTTTCTTT

clone_size: few
j_call: TRBJ2-1
d_call: .
v_call: TRBV27
cdr3_aa: CASSFGPTNEQFF
cdr3_nt: TGTGCCAGCAGTTTTGGCCCTACCAATGAGCAGTTCTTC

clone_size: .
j_call: TRBJ2-1
d_call: TRBD2
v_call: TRBV12-3/TRBV12-4
cdr3_aa: CASRARTSGKKRSYNEQFF
cdr3_nt: TGTGCCAGCAGGGCTAGGACTAGCGGGAAGAAGCGGTCCTACAATGAGCAGTTCTTC

clone_size: few
j_call: TRBJ2-1
d_call: TRBD2
v_call: TRBV25-1
cdr3_aa: CASSGGTSGDEQFF
cdr3_nt: TGTGCCAGCAGTGGGGGGACTAGCGGGGATGAGCAGTTCTTC

clone_size: .
j_call: TRBJ1-1
d_call: .
v_call: TRBV5-5
cdr3_aa: CASSLTGTFAEAFF
cdr3_nt: TGTGCCAGCAGCTTAACAGGGACTTTTGCTGAAGCTTTCTTT

clone_size: many
j_call: TRBJ2-4
d_call: .
v_call: TRBV12-3/TRBV12-4
cdr3_aa: CASSPHKGKNIQYF
cdr3_nt: TGTGCCAGCAGTCCCCATAAGGGCAAAAACATTCAGTACTTC

clone_size: .
j_call: TRBJ1-3
d_call: .
v_call: TRBV5-1
cdr3_aa: CASSWTVLSSGNTIYF
cdr3_nt: TGCGCCAGCAGCTGGACAGTATTAAGCTCTGGAAACACCATATATTTT

clone_size: many
j_call: TRBJ2-1
d_call: TRBD2
v_call: TRBV6-6
cdr3_aa: CASSYLVAGNEQFF
cdr3_nt: TGTGCCAGCAGTTACTTGGTAGCGGGCAATGAGCAGTTCTTC

clone_size: .
j_call: TRBJ2-1
d_call: TRBD2
v_call: TRBV11-3
cdr3_aa: CASSLTSGMGDNEQFF
cdr3_nt: TGTGCCAGCAGCTTAACTAGCGGGATGGGGGACAATGAGCAGTTCTTC

clone_size: few
j_call: TRBJ2-3
d_call: .
v_call: TRBV7-2
cdr3_aa: CASSLGWADTQYF
cdr3_nt: TGTGCCAGCAGCTTAGGTTGGGCCGATACGCAGTATTTT

clone_size: few
j_call: TRBJ2-3
d_call: .
v_call: TRBV7-3
cdr3_aa: CASSNYTSRTDTQYF
cdr3_nt: TGTGCCAGCAGCAACTACACAAGCCGCACAGATACGCAGTATTTT

clone_size: .
j_call: TRBJ2-1
d_call: .
v_call: TRBV11-2
cdr3_aa: CASSDSIEQFF
cdr3_nt: TGTGCCAGCAGCGACAGCATTGAGCAGTTCTTC

clone_size: few
j_call: TRBJ2-3
d_call: .
v_call: TRBV4-3
cdr3_aa: CASSQDQGRAADTQYF
cdr3_nt: TGCGCCAGCAGCCAAGATCAGGGCAGGGCGGCAGATACGCAGTATTTT

clone_size: .
j_call: TRBJ1-5
d_call: .
v_call: TRBV20-1
cdr3_aa: CSANSREMEPQHF
cdr3_nt: TGCAGTGCCAATAGTCGGGAGATGGAGCCCCAGCATTTT

clone_size: few
j_call: TRBJ1-5
d_call: .
v_call: TRBV28
cdr3_aa: CASSSRGRTRSNQPQHF
cdr3_nt: TGTGCCAGCAGCTCAAGAGGTCGGACACGGAGCAATCAGCCCCAGCATTTT

clone_size: few
j_call: TRBJ2-2
d_call: .
v_call: TRBV7-2
cdr3_aa: CASSPGVMVGPGELFF
cdr3_nt: TGTGCCAGCAGCCCGGGTGTGATGGTGGGTCCCGGGGAGCTGTTTTTT

clone_size: .
j_call: TRBJ1-3
d_call: .
v_call: TRBV28
cdr3_aa: CASSLGTGNTIYF
cdr3_nt: TGTGCCAGCAGTTTAGGTACTGGAAACACCATATATTTT

clone_size: few
j_call: TRBJ2-3
d_call: .
v_call: TRBV11-2
cdr3_aa: CASSTTLGGTDTQYF
cdr3_nt: TGTGCCAGCAGCACAACCCTTGGGGGCACAGATACGCAGTATTTT

clone_size: few
j_call: TRBJ1-2
d_call: .
v_call: TRBV5-1
cdr3_aa: CASSLTTEGGYGYTF
cdr3_nt: TGCGCCAGCAGTCTGACGACAGAAGGCGGCTATGGCTACACCTTC

clone_size: many
j_call: TRBJ2-7
d_call: .
v_call: TRBV29-1
cdr3_aa: CSVEFGSGSYEQYF
cdr3_nt: TGCAGCGTTGAGTTCGGGAGTGGCAGTTACGAGCAGTACTTC

clone_size: few
j_call: TRBJ2-2
d_call: .
v_call: TRBV9
cdr3_aa: CASSEQAQGTGELFF
cdr3_nt: TGTGCCAGCAGCGAGCAGGCACAGGGAACCGGGGAGCTGTTTTTT

clone_size: .
j_call: TRBJ2-7
d_call: TRBD1
v_call: TRBV15
cdr3_aa: CATSREVGQGSEQYF
cdr3_nt: TGTGCCACCAGCAGAGAAGTAGGACAGGGGAGCGAGCAGTACTTC

clone_size: .
j_call: TRBJ2-7
d_call: TRBD2
v_call: TRBV7-2
cdr3_aa: CASSKLAGFSYEQYF
cdr3_nt: TGTGCCAGCAGCAAACTAGCGGGATTCTCCTACGAGCAGTACTTC

clone_size: few
j_call: TRBJ2-1
d_call: TRBD1
v_call: TRBV12-3/TRBV12-4
cdr3_aa: CASSPRQGQFF
cdr3_nt: TGTGCCAGCAGTCCTCGACAGGGTCAGTTCTTC

clone_size: few
j_call: TRBJ2-3
d_call: TRBD2
v_call: TRBV12-3/TRBV12-4
cdr3_aa: CANSGGGLDTQYF
cdr3_nt: TGTGCCAACTCGGGGGGGGGCCTTGATACGCAGTATTTT

clone_size: once
j_call: TRBJ2-1
d_call: TRBD2
v_call: TRBV20-1
cdr3_aa: CSAPRLPSGSLEQFF
cdr3_nt: TGCAGTGCTCCAAGACTCCCTAGCGGGAGTCTTGAGCAGTTCTTC

clone_size: many
j_call: TRBJ2-6
d_call: .
v_call: TRBV5-4
cdr3_aa: CASSPGGSGANVLTF
cdr3_nt: TGTGCCAGCAGCCCGGGCGGGTCTGGGGCCAACGTCCTGACTTTC

clone_size: .
j_call: TRBJ1-1
d_call: .
v_call: TRBV24-1
cdr3_aa: CATSEDDTEAFF
cdr3_nt: TGTGCCACCAGTGAAGATGACACTGAAGCTTTCTTT

clone_size: .
j_call: TRBJ2-3
d_call: .
v_call: TRBV10-3
cdr3_aa: CAISGGDTQYF
cdr3_nt: TGTGCCATCAGTGGGGGAGATACGCAGTATTTT

clone_size: .
j_call: TRBJ1-2
d_call: .
v_call: TRBV12-3/TRBV12-4
cdr3_aa: CAIAGEGTLNYGYTF
cdr3_nt: TGTGCCATCGCCGGAGAGGGCACTCTGAACTATGGCTACACCTTC

clone_size: .
j_call: TRBJ2-1
d_call: .
v_call: TRBV20-1
cdr3_aa: CSAERANEQFF
cdr3_nt: TGCAGTGCCGAGCGGGCCAATGAGCAGTTCTTC

clone_size: few
j_call: TRBJ2-2
d_call: .
v_call: TRBV18
cdr3_aa: CASSPPSDPTGELFF
cdr3_nt: TGTGCCAGCTCACCACCGTCAGACCCCACCGGGGAGCTGTTTTTT

clone_size: .
j_call: TRBJ2-3
d_call: TRBD2
v_call: TRBV28
cdr3_aa: CASSMTSGTTDTQYF
cdr3_nt: TGTGCCAGCAGTATGACTAGCGGGACCACAGATACGCAGTATTTT

clone_size: .
j_call: TRBJ2-2
d_call: .
v_call: TRBV18
cdr3_aa: CASSPTGTNTGELFF
cdr3_nt: TGTGCCAGCTCACCAACAGGGACAAACACCGGGGAGCTGTTTTTT

clone_size: .
j_call: TRBJ1-2
d_call: TRBD1
v_call: TRBV28
cdr3_aa: CASTKQGLFYGYTF
cdr3_nt: TGTGCCAGCACCAAACAGGGGTTATTCTATGGCTACACCTTC

clone_size: .
j_call: TRBJ2-1
d_call: .
v_call: TRBV7-2
cdr3_aa: CASSPQADFYNEQFF
cdr3_nt: TGTGCCAGCAGCCCCCAAGCGGACTTCTACAATGAGCAGTTCTTC

clone_size: few
j_call: TRBJ2-1
d_call: .
v_call: TRBV29-1
cdr3_aa: CSVEDTGTKGVF
cdr3_nt: TGCAGCGTTGAAGACACCGGGACGAAGGGTGTCTTC